The next 17 T cell receptor beta chains were all read from a single sample in a study of vaccination effects on CD4 cells after COVID-19. The assay was immunoSEQ multiplex PCR, and TCRdb's table has in-frame clones only and misses some. The sample yields 55,000 to 90,000 clones, more than 65% seen once. Their antigens are not known. Antigen-specific CD4+ T cell clonotypes were called by their expansion after viral peptide-pool culture in ViraFEST. Following culture for approximately ten days, CD4+ T cells were isolated. The person acquired a PCR-confirmed SARS-CoV-2 infection between March and December 2020. Material: CD4+ T cells from PBMCs cultured with HIV peptides, obtained before COVID-19 vaccination. Subset noted: HIV-1 Nef peptide pool negative control/reference culture. The receptor set was obtained from a human donor who had a prior SARS-CoV-2 infection.

In its sample, this clone was seen once. The chain carries TRBV7-2 and TRBJ2-5; tentative D call: TRBD2 (5 bases). Per germline, CDR1 SGHTA and CDR2 FQGNSA. This CDR3 is 11 amino acids long. V lost 8 bases to trimming and J lost 9 bases, with 13 bases between them. The DNA of the CDR3 is TGTGCCAGCCGTAACAGAGGGTCCCAGTACTTC. Protein: CASRNRGSQYF.

The chain uses TRBV20-1 and TRBJ1-1, with TRBD1 matching 7 bases. V trimming: 3 bases; J trimming: 5 bases; junction bases outside the gene matches: 6. Germline V gene lookup returns CDR1 DFQATT and CDR2 SNEGSKA (reference sequence). The CDR3 covers 13 residues. The CDR3 loop is CSASSQGDTEAFF. The DNA of the CDR3 is TGCAGTGCTAGTAGCCAGGGGGATACTGAAGCTTTCTTT.

The V call is TRBV7-8, the J call TRBJ1-2; 8 bases match TRBD1. Trimming at V came to 2 bases and at J to 1 base, leaving 9 bases not matched to a gene. The CDR3 has 17 residues. The germline gives CDR1 SGHVS, CDR2 FQNEAQ. The CDR3 bases are TGTGCCAGCAGCTTACGACGGACAGGGACCTTTAACTATGGCTACACCTTC. Translated: CASSLRRTGTFNYGYTF. The variable domain in full, completed from reference TRBV7-8 and TRBJ1-2, reads GAGVSQSPRYKVAKRGQDVALRCDPISGHVSLFWYQQALGQGPEFLTYFQNEAQLDKSGLPSDRFFAERPEGSVSTLKIQRTQQEDSAVYLCASSLRRTGTFNYGYTFGSGTRLTVV.

The V and J genes are TRBV6-2 or TRBV6-3 and TRBJ1-5; D remains unclear. The CDR3 contains 14 residues. CDR1 MNHEY and CDR2 SVGEGT come from the germline V gene. V lost 6 bases, J lost 3 bases, and 12 bases lay in between. The CDR3 reads CASSPDGDNQPQHF. As DNA, the CDR3 is TGTGCCAGCAGCCCAGATGGGGACAATCAGCCCCAGCATTTT.

V is TRBV10-3 and J is TRBJ2-1; D is perhaps TRBD2 (5 bases). CDR3 size: 14 residues. The ends were cut back, 6 bases at V and 6 bases at J, with 15 bases in the middle. CDR1 ENHRY and CDR2 SYGVKD come from the germline V gene. The CDR3, as DNA: TGTGCCATCAGCCGACAAGTCGGAGGCAATGAGCAGTTCTTC. It encodes CAISRQVGGNEQFF.

This chain connects TRBV4-1 to TRBJ1-2; perhaps TRBD1 as D (5 bases). From germline, CDR1 is MGHRA and CDR2 YSYEKL. Deletions cut 1 base from V and 8 bases from J, with 20 bases between. The length of the CDR3 is 16 residues. CDR3 sequence reads: CASSQVNGALTGGYTF. DNA for the CDR3: TGCGCCAGCAGCCAAGTAAATGGGGCTTTAACTGGGGGCTACACCTTC.

The genes are TRBV4-1 and TRBJ2-1; 12 bases agree with TRBD2. V lost 2 bases, J lost 7 bases, and 3 bases stayed unmatched. Per germline, CDR1 MGHRA and CDR2 YSYEKL. This CDR3 region has 15 residues. The CDR3 coding sequence is TGCGCCAGCAGCCAATCGGGACTAGCGGGTAATGAGCAGTTCTTC. It translates to CASSQSGLAGNEQFF.

This CDR3 reads CAISDPDTPYGYTF. CDR3 in DNA: TGTGCCATCAGTGACCCGGACACGCCCTATGGCTACACCTTC. The V and J genes are TRBV10-3 and TRBJ1-2; D possibly corresponds to TRBD1 (5 bases). V dropped 3 bases and J dropped 4 bases, with 12 bases sitting between them. The CDR3 consists of 14 residues. Germline V gives CDR1 ENHRY, CDR2 SYGVKD.

The gene calls are TRBV5-6 and TRBJ2-3; weak D call: TRBD1 (5 bases). Germline-derived CDR1 and CDR2 are SGHDT and YYEEEE. Trimming took off 7 bases at V and 2 bases at J, with 8 bases between the two ends. The CDR3 consists of 12 residues. This chain's CDR3 is CASLGPTDTQYF. CDR3 bases: TGTGCCAGCTTGGGGCCCACAGATACGCAGTATTTT.

This CDR3 is CAWSVLAGGLDTGELFF. CDR3 bases: TGTGCCTGGAGTGTACTAGCGGGGGGGCTGGACACCGGGGAGCTGTTTTTT. The V call is TRBV30, the J call TRBJ2-2; 13 bases are a match to TRBD2. This CDR3 region has 17 residues. With V trimmed by 0 bases and J by 3 bases, 4 bases remained unmatched. Germline V gives CDR1 GTSNPN, CDR2 SVGIG (reference sequence).

The chain joins TRBV2 to TRBJ1-6; D is possibly TRBD1 (6 bases). Germline V gene sequence: CDR1 SNHLY, CDR2 FYNNEI. V dropped 9 bases and J dropped 7 bases, with 10 bases sitting between them. The CDR3 is made up of 12 amino acids. CDR3 protein: CARGDTNSPLHF. CDR3 nucleotides: TGTGCCAGAGGGGACACAAATTCACCCCTCCACTTT. Together with reference TRBV2 and TRBJ1-6, the CDR3 gives the full variable domain: EPEVTQTPSHQVTQMGQEVILRCVPISNHLYFYWYRQILGQKVEFLVSFYNNEISEKSEIFDDQFSVERPDGSNFTLKIRSTKLEDSAMYFCARGDTNSPLHFGNGTRLTVT.

The chain recombines TRBV6-5 with TRBJ1-2; D call uncertain. Germline V gene sequence: CDR1 MNHEY, CDR2 SVGAGI. This CDR3 contains 14 residues. V was shortened by 0 bases and J by 8 bases, with 13 bases between the two germline ends. As DNA, the CDR3 is TGTGCCAGCAGTTACTCCAAGGGTTTGAGCGGCTACACCTTC. Translation gives CASSYSKGLSGYTF.

This sequence joins TRBV9 and TRBJ2-3, with 13 bases identical to TRBD2. V gave up 3 bases and J gave up 5 bases; unmatched junction bases: 6. Germline values: CDR1 SGDLS, CDR2 YYNGEE. This CDR3 has 16 residues. The CDR3 sequence: CASSASGTSGVDTQYF. In nucleotides, the CDR3 is TGTGCCAGCAGCGCCTCCGGGACTAGCGGGGTAGATACGCAGTATTTT.

This rearrangement joins TRBV6-5 to TRBJ2-7; no firm D call. The CDR3 spans 14 residues. Germline lookup yields CDR1 MNHEY and CDR2 SVGAGI. Trimming left V 0 bases short and J 5 bases short, with 11 bases between. CDR3 sequence (DNA): TGTGCCAGCAGTTACTCGTACAGTCTTAACGAGCAGTACTTC. This sequence encodes CASSYSYSLNEQYF.

The DNA for the CDR3 is TGTGCCAGCATGGGGACAGGAAACTATGGCTACACCTTC. Translated, it gives CASMGTGNYGYTF. The chain employs TRBV2 and TRBJ1-2, with 8 bases aligning to TRBD1. Per germline, CDR1 SNHLY and CDR2 FYNNEI. The CDR3 spans 13 residues. V dropped 7 bases and J dropped 2; count of bases not matched to a gene: 3.

The chain carries TRBV6-5 and TRBJ2-3, with unresolved D. The CDR3 extends over 13 amino acids. Germline V lookup: CDR1 MNHEY, CDR2 SVGAGI. V was clipped by 0 bases and J by 5 bases, with 6 bases between them. This CDR3 reads CASSYSRRDTQYF. Written as DNA, the CDR3 is TGTGCCAGCAGTTACTCGAGGCGAGATACGCAGTATTTT.

The chain has TRBV4-1 and TRBJ2-7, with D perhaps TRBD1 (5 bases). The CDR3 contains 16 residues. The germline V gene encodes CDR1 MGHRA and CDR2 YSYEKL. The V gene lost 0 bases and the J gene lost 2 bases, with 14 bases spanning the gap. CDR3 sequence reads: CASSQDIGEWTYEQYF. CDR3 sequence (DNA): TGCGCCAGCAGCCAAGATATAGGGGAATGGACCTACGAGCAGTACTTC.